What follows are 25 T cell receptor beta chains derived from one specimen sequenced in a study of read filtering for tumor transcriptome and immune sequencing. This library used roughly 430 ng RNA and molecular barcoded adaptors spanning alpha/delta and beta/gamma chains. TCRdb re-called the reads with MiXCR, one entry per CDR3 protein. The table records tens of thousands of distinct CDR3 sequences, less than 15% of them present only once. Sequenced material: a population of CD138-negative cells sorted from bone marrow. The origin of the receptors is a donor at least 40 years old with multiple myeloma.

This clonotype was detected many times. The J gene is TRBJ2-3, the V gene TRBV7-9, with 11 positions matching TRBD1. The CDR3 has 15 residues. Germline CDR1 reads SEHNR; CDR2 reads FQNEAQ (reference sequence). V gave up 5 bases and J gave up 6 bases; unmatched junction bases: 7. CDR3 amino acids: CASSTGTGGSDTQYF. The CDR3 DNA reads as TGTGCCAGCAGCACCGGGACAGGGGGTTCTGATACGCAGTATTTT. Together with reference TRBV7-9 and TRBJ2-3, the CDR3 gives the full variable domain: DTGVSQNPRHKITKRGQNVTFRCDPISEHNRLYWYRQTLGQGPEFLTYFQNEAQLEKSRLLSDRFSAERPKGSFSTLEIQRTEQGDSAMYLCASSTGTGGSDTQYFGPGTRLTVL.

This clonotype was recorded many times. The chain has TRBV27 and TRBJ2-7; D gene ambiguous. This CDR3 is built from 13 residues. The V end lost 2 bases, the J end lost 3 bases, and 8 bases lay between the germline ends. In germline, CDR1 is MNHEY, CDR2 SMNVEV (reference sequence). This chain's CDR3 is CASSLRVNYEQYF. CDR3 sequence (DNA): TGTGCCAGCAGTTTAAGGGTCAACTACGAGCAGTACTTC.

This clonotype was observed many times. The CDR3 loop is CASSFTKDLYEQYF. In nucleotides, the CDR3 is TGTGCCAGCAGCTTTACCAAGGACCTCTACGAGCAGTACTTC. J is TRBJ2-7 and V is TRBV7-9; D is undetermined. The CDR3 is 14 residues long. V gave up 3 bases and J gave up 3 bases, with 12 bases separating them. From germline, CDR1 is SEHNR and CDR2 FQNEAQ (reference sequence).

This clonotype was recorded many times. V is TRBV13 and J is TRBJ2-7; 8 nucleotides line up with TRBD1. Unmatched junction bases numbered 7, after V lost 5 bases and J lost 1 base. From germline, CDR1 is PRHDT and CDR2 FYEKMQ (reference sequence). CDR3 length: 15 residues. As DNA, the CDR3 is TGTGCCAGCAGCCCTAGGACAGGGATATCCTACGAGCAGTACTTC. Its protein is CASSPRTGISYEQYF.

Note on this clonotype: Given a much more abundant clone one base away, this may be a read error. J is TRBJ2-1 and V is TRBV3-1; 7 positions match TRBD2. J was trimmed by 13 bases and V by 4 bases; bases with no gene match: 7. The CDR3 runs 12 residues. From germline, CDR1 is LGHDT and CDR2 YNNKEL (reference sequence). This chain's CDR3 is CASSLYGLGQFF. For the CDR3, the DNA is TGTGCCAGCAGCCTTTATGGACTAGGCCAGTTCTTC.

This clonotype was observed at least ten times. The chain uses TRBV20-1 and TRBJ2-5, with D possibly TRBD1 on 6 matching bases. V was trimmed by 5 bases and J by 1 base, leaving 11 bases between them. This CDR3 has 13 residues. Germline V gene lookup returns CDR1 DFQATT and CDR2 SNEGSKA (reference sequence). CDR3 sequence: CSAFSDSQETQYF. Here the CDR3 DNA reads TGCAGTGCTTTTTCGGACAGCCAAGAGACCCAGTACTTC.

A word on this clonotype: This likely stems from a read error, as it lies one base from a far larger clone. The missing conserved phenylalanine or tryptophan at the end of this CDR3 makes a read error likely. The chain combines TRBV7-4 with TRBJ2-1; 8 nucleotides align to TRBD2. Germline V lookup: CDR1 SGHVT, CDR2 SQSDAQ. The CDR3 spans 15 residues. Trimming at V came to 7 bases and at J to 2 bases, leaving 7 bases not matched to a gene. The CDR3 sequence: CASTLSGITYNEQFL. The CDR3 region has the DNA TGTGCCAGCACCCTTAGCGGGATCACCTACAATGAGCAGTTCCTC.

At least ten counts were recorded for this clonotype. The chain links TRBV20-1 to TRBJ1-1; D remains ambiguous. Trimming removed 5 bases from V and 1 base from J, with 8 bases in between. CDR3 length equals 12 residues. Germline V gene lookup returns CDR1 DFQATT and CDR2 SNEGSKA (reference sequence). CDR3 nucleotide sequence: TGCAGTGCTGGGGTTCGGAACACTGAAGCTTTCTTT. This sequence encodes CSAGVRNTEAFF.

At least ten counts were recorded for this clonotype. V and J are TRBV6-1 and TRBJ2-5, with 9 bases that match TRBD1. The V segment lost 2 bases and the J segment 5 bases; nucleotides outside the gene matches: 6. Per the germline V gene, CDR1 is MNHNS and CDR2 is SASEGT. The CDR3 loop spans 15 amino acids. Written as DNA, the CDR3 is TGTGCCAGCAGTGAAAGGACAGGGGCGGCTGAGACCCAGTACTTC. This gives the protein CASSERTGAAETQYF.

Ten or more counts support this clonotype. The gene calls are TRBV7-9 and TRBJ2-5; the D is unclear. Trimming pared 3 bases from V and 5 bases from J, leaving 10 bases between. The CDR3 length is 13 residues. Germline CDR1 is SEHNR and CDR2 is FQNEAQ (reference sequence). The chain's CDR3 is CASSFRDRETQYF. The CDR3 bases are TGTGCCAGCAGCTTCCGAGATCGCGAGACCCAGTACTTC.

This clonotype was counted ten times or more. This chain links TRBV7-2 with TRBJ2-7; 10 positions match TRBD1. Unmatched junction bases numbered 5, after V lost 3 bases and J lost 6 bases. The CDR3 runs 14 residues. The germline gives CDR1 SGHTA, CDR2 FQGNSA. The CDR3 coding sequence is TGTGCCAGCAGCTTGGACAGGGGGTCTTTCGAGCAGTACTTC. Its protein product is CASSLDRGSFEQYF.

This clonotype was picked up many times. V gene TRBV12-3 or TRBV12-4 combines with J gene TRBJ1-5; D is undetermined. The V gene lost 0 bases and the J gene lost 5 bases, with 5 bases spanning the gap. CDR3 length: 13 amino acids. As DNA, the CDR3 is TGTGCCAGCAGTTTAGCGGGTGATCAGCCCCAGCATTTT. It translates to CASSLAGDQPQHF.

With regard to this clonotype: A much bigger clone sits one base away, suggesting this may be a read error. The V gene is TRBV7-8, the J gene TRBJ2-5; D is uncertain. CDR3 length: 13 amino acids. Looked up from germline, CDR1 is SGHVS and CDR2 is FQNEAQ. The CDR3: CAGSLNNQETQYF. The CDR3 DNA reads TGTGCCGGCAGCTTGAACAACCAGGAGACCCAGTACTTC.

As to this clonotype: A much larger clone differs from this one at a single base, so this may be a read error. The chain links TRBV28 to TRBJ2-5; TRBD2 aligns across 8 bases. This CDR3 has 15 amino acids. The germline gives CDR1 MDHEN, CDR2 SYDVKM. CDR3 sequence reads: CASKAGGLYQETRYF. The CDR3 DNA follows: TGTGCCAGCAAGGCGGGAGGTTTGTACCAAGAGACCCGGTACTTC.

The chain joins TRBV5-6 to TRBJ2-2; tentatively, D is TRBD1 (6 bases). This CDR3 is 15 amino acids long. V was shortened by 0 bases and J by 3 bases, with 9 bases between the two germline ends. Per the germline V gene, CDR1 is SGHDT and CDR2 is YYEEEE. This CDR3 is CASSLGQVDTGELFF. The CDR3 DNA reads TGTGCCAGCAGCTTGGGACAGGTGGACACCGGGGAGCTGTTTTTT.

Comments on this clonotype: This likely came from a read error, as a far larger clone is one base away. This chain joins TRBV7-9 and TRBJ1-4; D unclear. The CDR3 runs 12 residues. CDR1 and CDR2 (germline): SEHNR, FQNEAQ (reference sequence). In DNA form, the CDR3 reads TGTGTCAGCAGCTATCGGAATGAAAAACTGTTTTTT. Encoded protein: CVSSYRNEKLFF.

This clonotype has ten or more counts. V is TRBV6-5 and J is TRBJ1-1, with 7 positions matching TRBD1. V shed 5 bases and J 4 bases; nucleotides not matched to a gene: 13. Germline V CDR1 and CDR2: MNHEY, SVGAGI. The CDR3 has 16 residues. In DNA form, the CDR3 reads TGTGCCAGCAGTACCACAGGGGATGGGTTCCCCACTGAAGCTTTCTTT. It yields the protein CASSTTGDGFPTEAFF.

This clonotype was found once. The chain uses TRBV7-9 and TRBJ2-1; 9 positions match TRBD2. In germline, CDR1 is SEHNR, CDR2 FQNEAQ (reference sequence). The CDR3 runs 14 residues. The junction had 8 bases not matched to a gene; V was cut back by 5 bases and J by 9 bases. The CDR3 DNA reads as TGTGCCAGCAGCCTCACGGGCGGGAGGGGTGAGCAGTTCTTC. This translates into CASSLTGGRGEQFF.

This clonotype came up many times. This chain uses TRBV6-4 with TRBJ2-5; 10 positions agree with TRBD2. Germline V gives CDR1 MRHNA, CDR2 SNTAGT. CDR3 size: 16 residues. The ends lost 3 bases at V and 2 bases at J; junction bases unmatched: 6. Written as DNA, the CDR3 is TGTGCCAGCAGTGAGACACTAGCGGGACCTCAAGAGACCCAGTACTTC. Protein sequence: CASSETLAGPQETQYF.

This clonotype came up a few times. This sequence may be a read error, since a much larger clone differs from it by one base. This chain connects TRBV7-2 to TRBJ1-1, with D uncertain. Germline CDR1 and CDR2: SGHTA and FQGNSA. The V gene lost 4 bases and the J gene lost 8 bases, with 14 bases spanning the gap. This CDR3 region has 13 residues. The CDR3 DNA reads as TGTACCAGCAGCTCGACGGCGGGCCTAGAAGCTTTCTTT. Its translation: CTSSSTAGLEAFF.

Concerning this clonotype: This likely stems from a read error, as it lies one base from a far larger clone. The chain couples TRBV6-2 or TRBV6-3 to TRBJ2-1; D is possibly TRBD2 (6 bases). Looked up from germline, CDR1 is MNHEY and CDR2 is SVGEGT. The V and J ends lost 3 bases and 5 bases respectively, with 8 bases between them. This CDR3 is 13 amino acids long. The DNA for the CDR3 is TGTGCCAGCAGTTATCGACTAGACAATGAGCAGTTCTTC. Translation: CASSYRLDNEQFF.

The rearrangement uses TRBV18 and TRBJ2-5; D may be TRBD1 or TRBD2 (5 bases each). The V gene's germline CDR1 is KGHSH and CDR2 LQKENI. Trimming removed 2 bases at V and 10 bases at J, with 23 bases between. The CDR3 is made up of 16 amino acids. CDR3: CASSPRQRQTSRDQYF. The CDR3 coding sequence is TGTGCCAGCTCACCAAGACAGCGGCAAACTTCAAGAGACCAGTACTTC.

On this clonotype itself: Lacking the conserved final phenylalanine or tryptophan, this CDR3 likely reflects a read error. The rearrangement uses TRBV28 and TRBJ2-1; TRBD1 agrees at 10 bases. This CDR3 spans 16 amino acids. Unmatched junction bases numbered 16, after V lost 8 bases and J lost 9 bases. The germline V gene has CDR1 MDHEN and CDR2 SYDVKM. CDR3 sequence: CASGPFRDRGSVEQFL. The CDR3, as DNA: TGTGCCAGCGGTCCGTTCCGGGACAGGGGATCGGTTGAGCAGTTCCTC.

This clonotype has at least ten counts. The V and J genes are TRBV20-1 and TRBJ2-7; 12 nucleotides agree with TRBD2. Losses at the gene ends were 4 bases for V and 2 bases for J; bases not matched to a gene: 3. The CDR3 is 14 residues long. CDR1 DFQATT and CDR2 SNEGSKA come from the germline V gene (reference sequence). CDR3 coding DNA: TGCAGTGCTATTCGGACTAGCGGGACCTACGAGCAGTACTTC. Amino acid sequence: CSAIRTSGTYEQYF.

This clonotype was counted ten times or more. CDR3 residues: CSPTWGLARSLAKNIQYF. The CDR3 DNA follows: TGCAGTCCGACTTGGGGACTAGCGAGATCTCTAGCCAAAAACATTCAGTACTTC. V is TRBV20-1 and J is TRBJ2-4; the match to TRBD2 covers 10 bases. Germline V lookup: CDR1 DFQATT, CDR2 SNEGSKA (reference sequence). The CDR3 totals 18 residues. V shed 8 bases and J 0 bases; nucleotides not matched to a gene: 16.